This T cell receptor (beta chain) was identified in a study of T cell responses to AZD1222 COVID-19 vaccine. Broader study findings: In a largely white British group with more females than males, clonal diversity was possibly underestimated. With dominance at 160-218 and 743-854, vaccine-associated CD4 TCRs spanned spike.

Data came from immunoSEQ multiplex PCR; TCRdb stores just in-frame clones and leaves some out. The table lists around 66,000 clones, about 90% of them singletons. A note on this clone: Its cognate antigen is unknown.

Germline V gives CDR1 MGHRA, CDR2 YSYEKL. V lost 4 bases, J lost 7 bases, and 10 bases stayed unmatched. This CDR3 comprises 16 residues. The clonotype originates from an adult in good health. The source was peripheral blood, collected on day 0 of AZD1222 vaccination. The rearrangement uses TRBV4-1 and TRBJ1-4, with 9 bases identical to TRBD1. The CDR3 loop reads CASSRLGGTGSEKLFF. The CDR3 DNA follows: TGCGCCAGCAGCCGGTTGGGGGGGACAGGGAGTGAAAAACTGTTTTTT.